These 19 T cell receptor beta chains were sequenced from one sample in a study of T-cell reconstitution after alpha-beta-depleted transplantation in children. Molecular barcoding with unique molecular identifiers was used for the TCRbeta library. From the PCR reads, TCRdb called clonotypes with MiXCR, one entry per CDR3 protein. The sample contains 45,000 to 60,000 distinct CDR3 sequences, about 47% of which appear only once. Sample: peripheral blood, taken before TCRalphabeta/CD19-depleted stem cell transplant. The receptors were sampled from a boy in the first two years of life with SCID, due to receive a stem cell transplant.

The J gene is TRBJ1-1, the V gene TRBV3-1, with TRBD1 matching 7 bases. The germline V gene has CDR1 LGHDT and CDR2 YNNKEL (reference sequence). Unmatched junction bases numbered 13, after V lost 1 base and J lost 11 bases. The CDR3 is made up of 15 amino acids. The CDR3 sequence is CASSQVGQTRRGAFF. The CDR3 bases are TGTGCCAGCAGCCAAGTGGGACAGACCCGGAGGGGGGCTTTCTTT.

The rearrangement uses TRBV27 and TRBJ2-6, with D unresolved. The length of the CDR3 is 13 residues. The germline V gene has CDR1 MNHEY and CDR2 SMNVEV (reference sequence). The V end was cut by 5 bases, the J end by 0 bases, with 2 bases between. Here the CDR3 reads CASSISGANVLTF. For the CDR3, the DNA is TGTGCCAGCAGTATCTCTGGGGCCAACGTCCTGACTTTC.

The gene calls are TRBV5-4 and TRBJ1-5; 7 bases agree with TRBD1. This CDR3 has 16 amino acids. V was clipped by 0 bases and J by 3 bases; unmatched bases: 6. Germline loops: CDR1 SGHNT, CDR2 YYREEE (reference sequence). In DNA, the CDR3 is TGTGCCAGCAGCTTGGTGCCGACAGGGACCAATCAGCCCCAGCATTTT. This translates into CASSLVPTGTNQPQHF.

The sample holds a few counts of this clonotype. J is TRBJ1-1 and V is TRBV7-3; unclear D gene. Trimming took 5 bases from V and 1 from J, leaving 8 bases between them. Germline loops: CDR1 SGHTA, CDR2 FQGTGA. The CDR3 extends over 13 amino acids. The CDR3 sequence: CASSRDKNTEAFF. For the CDR3, the DNA is TGTGCCAGCAGCCGAGACAAGAACACTGAAGCTTTCTTT.

The chain recombines TRBV7-2 with TRBJ1-2; D remains unclear. The CDR3 contains 14 residues. Germline assignment: CDR1 SGHTA and CDR2 FQGNSA. V gave up 5 bases and J gave up 2 bases, with 12 bases separating them. DNA for the CDR3: TGTGCCAGCAGCGCCGGAAGGAAAAACTATGGCTACACCTTC. Encoded protein: CASSAGRKNYGYTF.

This rearrangement joins TRBV4-2 to TRBJ1-4, with D perhaps TRBD1 (5 bases). Germline V gives CDR1 LGHNA, CDR2 YNFKEQ. CDR3 length: 16 residues. V was pared by 0 bases and J by 7 bases, with 15 bases between. CDR3 region: CASSQEKGSGSEKLFF. The DNA for the CDR3 is TGTGCCAGCAGCCAAGAAAAGGGGTCAGGTAGTGAAAAACTGTTTTTT.

This clonotype was counted between two and nine times. V and J are TRBV9 and TRBJ2-1; perhaps D is TRBD1 or TRBD2 (6 bases each). CDR1 and CDR2 from the germline V gene are SGDLS and YYNGEE. V lost 4 bases to trimming and J lost 2 bases, with 16 bases between them. This CDR3 comprises 16 residues. The chain's CDR3 is CASSSGAGTTYNEQFF. The CDR3 nucleotides read TGTGCCAGCAGCTCGGGGGCAGGGACAACCTACAATGAGCAGTTCTTC.

The chain recombines TRBV12-3 or TRBV12-4 with TRBJ2-5; a possible D gene is TRBD2 (6 bases). Trimming removed 6 bases from V and 7 bases from J, with 12 bases in between. The CDR3 is 12 residues long. In nucleotides, the CDR3 is TGTGCCAGCAGCAACGAAGCGGGGACCCAGTACTTC. Its translation is CASSNEAGTQYF.

This clonotype was seen only a few times. This chain joins TRBV6-4 and TRBJ2-3, with 10 positions matching TRBD2. After removal of 8 bases from V and 2 bases from J, the junction contained 7 bases not matched to a gene. The CDR3 length is 15 residues. Germline V gene data show CDR1 as MRHNA and CDR2 as SNTAGT. This chain's CDR3 is CASGDSGGSTDTQYF. CDR3 in DNA: TGTGCCAGCGGAGATAGCGGGGGGTCCACAGATACGCAGTATTTT.

Notes on this clonotype: At one end, the junction sequence differs from germline, possibly due to a read error. The J gene is TRBJ2-5, the V gene TRBV5-6; D may be TRBD1 or TRBD2 (6 bases each). CDR3 length equals 13 residues. Germline CDR1 SGHDT, CDR2 YYEEEE. The CDR3 loop is CASSLRTAGTQYF. The CDR3 DNA reads TGTGCGAGCAGCTTGAGGACAGCGGGGACCCAGTACTTC.

V usage is TRBV7-8 and J usage is TRBJ2-7; D is unresolved. Between the trimmed V and J ends, which lost 5 bases and 0 bases, there was a span of 8 bases. The germline V gene has CDR1 SGHVS and CDR2 FQNEAQ. The CDR3 contains 13 residues. The CDR3, as DNA: TGTGCCAGCAGCCGGACCAACTCCTACGAGCAGTACTTC. Translation gives CASSRTNSYEQYF.

This clonotype was picked up a small number of times. The chain carries TRBV5-1 and TRBJ2-7; the D gene could be TRBD1 or TRBD2 (5 bases each). The CDR3 sequence is 14 residues long. V lost 7 bases, J lost 6 bases, and 20 bases lay in between. Germline V gene sequence: CDR1 SGHRS, CDR2 YFSETQ. CDR3 sequence (DNA): TGCGCCAGCCAGATGGCGGTGGGGGTCAGCGAGCAGTACTTC. Protein sequence: CASQMAVGVSEQYF.

This clonotype was detected only a few times. The chain employs TRBV13 and TRBJ2-7, with 7 bases that match TRBD2. This CDR3 comprises 15 residues. Germline assignment: CDR1 PRHDT and CDR2 FYEKMQ (reference sequence). V gave up 1 base and J gave up 6 bases; unmatched junction bases: 9. The CDR3 DNA follows: TGTGCCAGCAGCTTAGCGGCTGGGCGCGGGGGCGAGCAGTACTTC. Translating it yields CASSLAAGRGGEQYF.

The CDR3, as DNA: TGTGCCAGCAGCTTGCGGTCCTCCTACGAGCAGTACTTC. Its protein product is CASSLRSSYEQYF. This sequence joins TRBV5-6 and TRBJ2-7; D gene unclear. The V gene lost 1 base and the J gene lost 0 bases, with 5 bases spanning the gap. The CDR3 sequence is 13 residues long. Germline V gives CDR1 SGHDT, CDR2 YYEEEE.

The V and J genes are TRBV12-5 and TRBJ2-3, with 7 bases matching TRBD1. CDR1 LGHNT and CDR2 FRNRAP come from the germline V gene. Trimming removed 5 bases from V and 2 bases from J; junction bases left unmatched: 13. This CDR3 contains 17 residues. The CDR3 spells CASGPGFTGAITDTQYF. The CDR3 region has the DNA TGTGCTAGTGGTCCCGGTTTTACAGGGGCCATCACAGATACGCAGTATTTT.

This clonotype was counted ten times or more. The V call is TRBV20-1, the J call TRBJ1-1; 8 bases are a match to TRBD1. The trim removed 3 bases at V and 5 bases at J, leaving 8 bases unmatched. Germline values: CDR1 DFQATT, CDR2 SNEGSKA (reference sequence). There are 14 residues in the CDR3. The CDR3 DNA sequence: TGCAGTGCTAGGCCCCCGACAGGGGATACTGAAGCTTTCTTT. It translates to CSARPPTGDTEAFF.

The rearrangement links TRBV7-9 to TRBJ2-7; the D is unclear. This CDR3 has 15 residues. From germline, CDR1 is SEHNR and CDR2 FQNEAQ (reference sequence). Trimming removed 4 bases from V and 5 bases from J, with 18 bases in between. The CDR3 region has the DNA TGTGCCAGCAGCTACTCCGGGTCCCTAGGAGACGAGCAGTACTTC. Encoded protein: CASSYSGSLGDEQYF.

This clonotype was counted only a few times. The CDR3 region has the DNA TGCAGTGCTAGAGATCCCCACGGAGCCAAAAACATTCAGTACTTC. Its protein product is CSARDPHGAKNIQYF. The rearrangement joins TRBV20-1 to TRBJ2-4, with D uncertain. The CDR3 is made up of 15 amino acids. V was cut by 0 bases and J by 0 bases, with 9 bases left in between. Germline CDR1 DFQATT, CDR2 SNEGSKA (reference sequence).

The rearrangement links TRBV7-9 to TRBJ2-7; D unresolved. The CDR3 loop spans 14 amino acids. V lost 2 bases to trimming and J lost 3 bases, with 11 bases between them. Per germline, CDR1 SEHNR and CDR2 FQNEAQ (reference sequence). CDR3: CASSLYGPFYEQYF. CDR3 nucleotide sequence: TGTGCCAGCAGCTTATACGGTCCTTTCTACGAGCAGTACTTC.